This T cell receptor beta chain was identified in a study of control samples from healthy donors and cancer patients (dated by TCRdb to about 2020). Library creation used the immunoSEQ multiplex PCR assay. TCRdb carries this immuneACCESS record with in-frame sequences only. Its versions omit some clonotypes, under half of them owing to an unresolved V gene in the studies checked, with the rest unexplained. This sample comprises about 120,000 clones, more than 75% of them detected only once. The ten largest account for about an eighth of the sample. CDR3 length: 15 amino acids, cysteine to phenylalanine. The only DNA kept is the CDR3, 45 bases in frame from the first base. Trimming takes 1 base from V and 3 bases from J, and the germline ends sit 12 bases apart. CDR1 MGHDK and CDR2 SYGVNS were looked up in the germline V gene. In the case of this clone: The clone's antigen remains unknown. Base qualities are not at hand, and no much larger clone is one base apart.

The sequence was collected from a young man in good health. The sample taken for sequencing was blood. The sequence joins TRBV25-1 to TRBJ2-5; TRBD2 is perhaps the D gene, given 7 matching bases. The DNA sequence is TGTGCCAGCAGTGAATGGGGGGGGCGCAAAGAGACCCAGTACTTC. This is translated as CASSEWGGRKETQYF.